This TCR beta chain stems from a study of T-cell memory formation after mild COVID-19. MiXCR was run by TCRdb on the 5' RACE reads, yielding one entry per CDR3 protein. The sample includes 550,000 to 600,000 distinct CDR3 sequences, about 20% of them seen just once. The J segment lost 2 bases and the V segment lost 1 base, leaving 7 bases of the junction unmatched. Germline assignment: CDR1 SGHTA and CDR2 FQGNSA. The CDR3 has 16 residues. This clonotype has a single count. Sequencing input: PBMCs or a T cell subset sorted from them (not recorded which). The chain combines TRBV7-2 with TRBJ2-5, with TRBD2 matching 7 bases. This clonotype was sampled from an adult woman who had mild COVID-19 (a few samples of this study predate the infection). Cell type and time point are not known. The CDR3 reads CASSLGRSSGQETQYF. The CDR3 nucleotides are TGTGCCAGCAGCTTAGGAAGGTCTAGCGGACAAGAGACCCAGTACTTC.